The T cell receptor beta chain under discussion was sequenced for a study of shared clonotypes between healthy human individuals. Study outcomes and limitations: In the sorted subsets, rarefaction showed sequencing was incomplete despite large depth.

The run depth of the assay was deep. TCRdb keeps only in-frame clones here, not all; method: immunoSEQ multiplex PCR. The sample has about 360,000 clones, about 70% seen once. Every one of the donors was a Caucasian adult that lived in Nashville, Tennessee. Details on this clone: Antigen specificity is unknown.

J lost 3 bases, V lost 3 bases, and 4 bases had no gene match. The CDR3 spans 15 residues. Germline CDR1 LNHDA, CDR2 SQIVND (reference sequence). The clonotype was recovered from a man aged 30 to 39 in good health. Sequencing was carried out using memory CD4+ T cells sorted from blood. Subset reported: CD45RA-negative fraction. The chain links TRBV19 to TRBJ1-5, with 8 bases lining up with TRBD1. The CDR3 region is CASSMDRAVNQPQHF. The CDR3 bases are TGTGCCAGTAGTATGGACAGGGCGGTCAATCAGCCCCAGCATTTT.